The 12 T cell receptor beta chains below were found in one sample sequenced in a study of somatic mutations in cytotoxic T cells in rheumatoid arthritis. Repertoires were generated with immunoSEQ multiplex PCR, while TCRdb's copy carries only in-frame clones and drops some. The sample has approximately 18,000 clones, approximately 80% seen once. The sample comprised CD8+ T cells sorted from blood. The source is an adult with rheumatoid arthritis.

V and J are TRBV4-2 and TRBJ1-2; TRBD1 agrees at 7 bases. CDR1 LGHNA and CDR2 YNFKEQ come from the germline V gene. The CDR3 loop spans 14 amino acids. V trimming: 1 base; J trimming: 4 bases; junction bases outside the gene matches: 3. The CDR3 is CASSQGTGAYGYTF. In DNA form, the CDR3 reads TGTGCCAGCAGCCAAGGAACAGGGGCCTATGGCTACACCTTC.

The rearrangement joins TRBV7-2 to TRBJ2-3; TRBD1 might be the D (6 bases). Germline-derived CDR1 and CDR2 are SGHTA and FQGNSA. Between the trimmed V and J ends, which lost 0 bases and 5 bases, there was a span of 27 bases. CDR3 length equals 20 residues. This chain's CDR3 is CASSLAIADRETGKLDTQYF. CDR3 bases: TGTGCCAGCAGCTTAGCCATTGCAGATAGAGAAACAGGGAAGTTAGATACGCAGTATTTT.

The chain couples TRBV2 to TRBJ2-3; 8 positions agree with TRBD1. This CDR3 region has 14 residues. The J segment lost 0 bases and the V segment lost 8 bases, leaving 4 bases of the junction unmatched. Germline values: CDR1 SNHLY, CDR2 FYNNEI. The DNA of the CDR3 is TGTGCCAGCCCCACAGGGGGTAGCACAGATACGCAGTATTTT. It codes for CASPTGGSTDTQYF. Looking up the rest from reference TRBV2 and TRBJ2-3 gives the full variable domain: EPEVTQTPSHQVTQMGQEVILRCVPISNHLYFYWYRQILGQKVEFLVSFYNNEISEKSEIFDDQFSVERPDGSNFTLKIRSTKLEDSAMYFCASPTGGSTDTQYFGPGTRLTVL.

This sequence joins TRBV27 and TRBJ2-2; maybe TRBD1 (6 bases). Germline-derived CDR1 and CDR2 are MNHEY and SMNVEV (reference sequence). The V and J ends lost 3 bases and 2 bases respectively, with 13 bases between them. The CDR3 length is 16 residues. The CDR3 is CASSLEPGANTGELFF. CDR3 sequence (DNA): TGTGCCAGCAGTTTGGAACCAGGGGCTAACACCGGGGAGCTGTTTTTT.

This sequence joins TRBV6-1 and TRBJ1-2; TRBD1 matches 8 bases. The ends lost 7 bases at V and 3 bases at J; junction bases unmatched: 7. The CDR3 consists of 14 residues. Germline-derived CDR1 and CDR2 are MNHNS and SASEGT. The CDR3 region has the DNA TGTGCCAGCACCCCTCAGGGGGCGGACTATGGCTACACCTTC. Its protein is CASTPQGADYGYTF.

The chain couples TRBV15 to TRBJ1-5; D remains unclear. V gave up 0 bases and J gave up 6 bases, with 12 bases separating them. Germline CDR1 and CDR2: LNHNV and YYDKDF (reference sequence). The CDR3 totals 15 residues. As DNA, the CDR3 is TGTGCCACCAGCAGAGATCGAGGAATGTTTCAGCCCCAGCATTTT. Residues: CATSRDRGMFQPQHF. Full variable domain (missing parts from reference TRBV15 and TRBJ1-5): DAMVIQNPRYQVTQFGKPVTLSCSQTLNHNVMYWYQQKSSQAPKLLFHYYDKDFNNEADTPDNFQSRRPNTSFCFLDIRSPGLGDTAMYLCATSRDRGMFQPQHFGDGTRLSIL.

The genes are TRBV9 and TRBJ2-3, with no clear D. This CDR3 contains 13 residues. V lost 0 bases to trimming and J lost 5 bases, with 7 bases between them. Germline values: CDR1 SGDLS, CDR2 YYNGEE. The chain's CDR3 is CASSVEVLDTQYF. The CDR3 region has the DNA TGTGCCAGCAGCGTAGAAGTCTTAGATACGCAGTATTTT.

This chain connects TRBV5-6 to TRBJ2-7, with D uncertain. Germline V gene data show CDR1 as SGHDT and CDR2 as YYEEEE. V lost 1 base and J 2 bases, leaving 10 bases between the germline ends. CDR3 size: 14 residues. CDR3 nucleotides: TGTGCCAGCAGCTTGCACAGCAGAGCCTACGAGCAGTACTTC. Translated, it gives CASSLHSRAYEQYF. The full variable domain, completed using reference TRBV5-6 and TRBJ2-7, is DAGVTQSPTHLIKTRGQQVTLRCSPKSGHDTVSWYQQALGQGPQFIFQYYEEEERQRGNFPDRFSGHQFPNYSSELNVNALLLGDSALYLCASSLHSRAYEQYFGPGTRLTVT.

This clone has just a few counts. The chain couples TRBV7-9 to TRBJ2-6, with D possibly TRBD1 on 5 matching bases. The germline V gene encodes CDR1 SEHNR and CDR2 FQNEAQ (reference sequence). Between the trimmed V and J ends, which lost 2 bases and 2 bases, there was a span of 13 bases. The CDR3 is made up of 17 amino acids. CDR3 in DNA: TGTGCCAGCAGCTTATCAACGACAGCCGCTGGGGCCAACGTCCTGACTTTC. It specifies CASSLSTTAAGANVLTF.

The genes are TRBV6-4 and TRBJ2-1; TRBD2 agrees at 13 bases. V lost 6 bases to trimming and J lost 15 bases; unmatched junction nucleotides: 14. The V gene's germline CDR1 is MRHNA and CDR2 SNTAGT. The CDR3 has 15 residues. This chain's CDR3 is CASSPGLAGPFGLFF. The DNA of the CDR3 is TGTGCCAGCAGCCCGGGACTAGCGGGGCCATTCGGCCTGTTCTTC.

J is TRBJ2-7 and V is TRBV13, with D perhaps TRBD1 (6 bases). The CDR3 totals 15 residues. Germline lookup yields CDR1 PRHDT and CDR2 FYEKMQ (reference sequence). The V end lost 4 bases, the J end lost 0 bases, and 13 bases lay between the germline ends. Written as DNA, the CDR3 is TGTGCCAGCAGCTCAGTAGGGGGACCCTCCTACGAGCAGTACTTC. This translates into CASSSVGGPSYEQYF. The full variable domain, its missing parts supplied by reference TRBV13 and TRBJ2-7, is AAGVIQSPRHLIKEKRETATLKCYPIPRHDTVYWYQQGPGQDPQFLISFYEKMQSDKGSIPDRFSAQQFSDYHSELNMSSLELGDSALYFCASSSVGGPSYEQYFGPGTRLTVT.

This chain links TRBV4-1 with TRBJ2-1; D unresolved. CDR3 length: 15 amino acids. The V gene lost 0 bases and the J gene lost 0 bases, with 6 bases spanning the gap. Germline V gene data show CDR1 as MGHRA and CDR2 as YSYEKL. The CDR3 DNA is TGCGCCAGCAGCCAAGAAGTTGGCTCCTACAATGAGCAGTTCTTC. Protein sequence: CASSQEVGSYNEQFF.